Sequencing of this T cell receptor beta chain was carried out in a study of blood T cell repertoires in COVID-19. In the original workflow: It was from reference gene primer amplification that nucleated cell counts were estimated. Clones were sequenced by immunoSEQ multiplex PCR, and TCRdb holds only the in-frame ones, with some missing. V and J calls and clone size come straight from that table; D and trimming were deduced from the DNA. The table lists fewer than 200,000 clones, just under 95% of them singletons. CDR1 is KGHDR, CDR2 SFDVKD, per germline. The J segment lost 9 bases and the V segment lost 4 bases, leaving 15 bases of the junction unmatched. The CDR3 covers 18 residues.

The rearrangement links TRBV24-1 to TRBJ2-2; 11 bases fit TRBD1. This receptor was identified in a woman in her fifties or sixties with acute or convalescent COVID-19. The sequenced material came from peripheral blood. The CDR3 DNA is TGTGCCACCAGTGACCCTAAGGCCCGGGACAGGGGGATTCGGGAGCTGTTTTTT. Its translation: CATSDPKARDRGIRELFF.